The clone carrying this T cell receptor (beta chain) was seen many times. The antigen remains unidentified. cDNA carried unique molecular identifiers, and a universal primer site was added by template switching. TCRdb called the 5' RACE reads again in MiXCR, with one record for every CDR3 protein. The sample holds hundreds of thousands of distinct CDR3 sequences, just over 7% seen once. This sample was included in a study of identical twins. General study points: Cord blood beta clonotypes that were abundant carried fewer insertions, and memory repertoires showed no such trend.

The sample also formed part of further work on yellow fever vaccine responses in identical twins. That work contributes: Reportedly, the response of twins' T cells to the vaccine seemed partly convergent, partly personalized.

The receptor's source is a woman aged 18-35 years in good health. Sequencing used PBMCs.

CDR3 in amino acids: CASRIMNTEAFF. The CDR3 DNA reads TGTGCCAGCAGGATCATGAACACTGAAGCTTTCTTT. The gene calls are TRBV12-3 or TRBV12-4 and TRBJ1-1; D ambiguous. The CDR3 contains 12 residues. Trimming shortened V by 6 bases and J by 0 bases, and 5 bases separated the two germline ends.